Shown below are 30 T cell receptor beta chains from a single sample sequenced in a study of T-cell memory formation after mild COVID-19. TCRdb re-derived calls from the 5' RACE reads in MiXCR, one entry per CDR3 protein. The repertoire consists of 350,000 or so distinct CDR3 sequences, with 20% to 25% occurring once and the leading ten covering around a fifth. Input material: PBMCs or a T cell subset sorted from them (not recorded which). The receptors were sampled from a man aged 18 to 30 who had mild COVID-19 (a few samples of this study predate the infection). Cell type and time point are not known.

The chain carries TRBV5-1 and TRBJ2-2; 8 bases match TRBD2. The CDR3 is made up of 16 amino acids. V dropped 0 bases and J dropped 3; count of bases not matched to a gene: 4. Germline CDR1 is SGHRS and CDR2 is YFSETQ. CDR3 DNA: TGCGCCAGCAGCTTGGTAGCGGGGTCGGACACCGGGGAGCTGTTTTTT. It encodes CASSLVAGSDTGELFF.

This clonotype was seen only a few times. The gene calls are TRBV5-1 and TRBJ2-3; the D is unclear. The V end was cut by 4 bases, the J end by 8 bases, with 17 bases between. Looked up from germline, CDR1 is SGHRS and CDR2 is YFSETQ. This CDR3 region has 14 residues. CDR3 bases: TGCGCCAGCAGCCCCACCGGCAGGTTCGGTACGCAGTATTTT. Encoded protein: CASSPTGRFGTQYF.

The chain recombines TRBV18 with TRBJ1-3; D is uncertain. V gave up 4 bases and J gave up 0 bases, with 25 bases separating them. The germline CDR1 and CDR2 sequences are KGHSH and LQKENI. The CDR3 consists of 20 residues. Here the CDR3 DNA reads TGTGCCAGCTCACGATTAATCGGCTCAGACCCCGAATTCTCTGGAAACACCATATATTTT. Residues: CASSRLIGSDPEFSGNTIYF.

The rearrangement uses TRBV6-5 and TRBJ1-5; D gene uncertain. The ends were cut back, 1 base at V and 5 bases at J, with 12 bases in the middle. The CDR3 consists of 15 residues. Germline-derived CDR1 and CDR2 are MNHEY and SVGAGI. In DNA form, the CDR3 reads TGTGCCAGCAGTTACTTGCCGGGAGTGGATCAGCCCCAGCATTTT. Translation: CASSYLPGVDQPQHF.

This clonotype was detected a few times. V and J are TRBV29-1 and TRBJ2-3; no definite D call. Germline CDR1 and CDR2: SQVTM and ANQGSEA. The CDR3 is made up of 13 amino acids. The V end lost 7 bases, the J end lost 0 bases, and 11 bases lay between the germline ends. This CDR3 reads CSEARTSTDTQYF. DNA of the CDR3: TGCAGCGAGGCCAGGACCAGCACAGATACGCAGTATTTT.

This clonotype was seen at least ten times. The rearrangement joins TRBV5-5 to TRBJ2-3, with D unclear. The germline V gene has CDR1 SGHKS and CDR2 YYEKEE (reference sequence). The CDR3 has 12 residues. Trimming shortened V by 1 base and J by 6 bases, and 6 bases separated the two germline ends. The CDR3 coding sequence is TGTGCCAGCAGCTTGTTCGGGGATACGCAGTATTTT. Protein: CASSLFGDTQYF.

This clonotype was seen more than once but under ten times. V gene TRBV12-3 or TRBV12-4 combines with J gene TRBJ1-6; no definite D call. The V gene lost 2 bases and the J gene lost 7 bases, with 9 bases spanning the gap. This CDR3 is built from 14 residues. The CDR3 sequence: CASSLRRINSPLHF. The CDR3 DNA is TGTGCCAGCAGTTTAAGGCGGATCAATTCACCCCTCCACTTT.

This CDR3 reads CASSPSGAGTDTQYF. DNA of the CDR3: TGCGCCAGCAGCCCTAGCGGCGCTGGCACAGATACGCAGTATTTT. The chain employs TRBV10-1 and TRBJ2-3; 7 nucleotides match TRBD2. The J segment lost 1 base and the V segment lost 6 bases, leaving 7 bases of the junction unmatched. Germline CDR1 and CDR2: WNHNN and SYGVQD (reference sequence). CDR3 size: 15 residues.

In its sample, this clonotype was seen a few times. The rearrangement links TRBV5-5 to TRBJ2-7, with 7 bases identical to TRBD1. The CDR3 covers 13 residues. Per germline, CDR1 SGHKS and CDR2 YYEKEE (reference sequence). The trim removed 4 bases at V and 2 bases at J, leaving 3 bases unmatched. In DNA, the CDR3 is TGTGCCAGCAGCCGACAGGGACCCTACGAGCAGTACTTC. Protein: CASSRQGPYEQYF.

V is TRBV4-1 and J is TRBJ1-1; D is undetermined. The CDR3 is made up of 16 amino acids. V lost 4 bases to trimming and J lost 0 bases, with 15 bases between them. Germline CDR1 and CDR2: MGHRA and YSYEKL. The CDR3 nucleotides read TGCGCCAGCAGCCCCGTACGGGCCAGTTTGAACACTGAAGCTTTCTTT. This encodes CASSPVRASLNTEAFF.

This clonotype was found a few times. This chain joins TRBV18 and TRBJ1-1; D is ambiguous. Trimming cost V 5 bases and J 7 bases, with 14 bases left between them. Per the germline V gene, CDR1 is KGHSH and CDR2 is LQKENI. The CDR3 extends over 13 amino acids. The CDR3 bases are TGTGCCAGCTCAGGCTTGGGTAAGATTGAAGCTTTCTTT. Protein product: CASSGLGKIEAFF.

V gene TRBV4-3 combines with J gene TRBJ1-1; TRBD1 is a possible D gene (6 bases). The CDR3 consists of 14 residues. Between the trimmed V and J ends, which lost 2 bases and 5 bases, there was a span of 12 bases. Germline V gives CDR1 LGHNA, CDR2 YSLEER. The DNA of the CDR3 is TGCGCCAGCAGCCAACGTAGGGGGTGGACTGAAGCTTTCTTT. It translates to CASSQRRGWTEAFF.

This clonotype was seen a few times. The rearrangement links TRBV4-1 to TRBJ1-2; D is unresolved. V was cut by 4 bases and J by 2 bases, with 11 bases left in between. The CDR3 runs 14 residues. Per germline, CDR1 MGHRA and CDR2 YSYEKL. The CDR3: CASSRDPGNYGYTF. CDR3 in DNA: TGCGCCAGCAGCCGAGATCCGGGCAACTATGGCTACACCTTC.

The chain couples TRBV28 to TRBJ2-3; D is unresolved. CDR1 is MDHEN, CDR2 SYDVKM, per germline. The CDR3 covers 15 residues. V gave up 5 bases and J gave up 0 bases, with 12 bases separating them. The CDR3 DNA is TGTGCCAGCAGTGGATCCCAGACTAGCACAGATACGCAGTATTTT. Residues: CASSGSQTSTDTQYF.

The chain employs TRBV29-1 and TRBJ2-2, with TRBD1 identical over 8 bases. This CDR3 comprises 14 residues. The junction had 6 bases not matched to a gene; V was cut back by 5 bases and J by 4 bases. Germline CDR1 SQVTM, CDR2 ANQGSEA. The CDR3 sequence: CSVFRTGTTGELFF. The CDR3 DNA follows: TGCAGCGTTTTCCGGACAGGGACCACCGGGGAGCTGTTTTTT.

The genes are TRBV27 and TRBJ1-1; TRBD1 agrees at 9 bases. V shed 6 bases, J shed 3 bases, and the junction held 8 bases outside the gene matches. This CDR3 spans 15 amino acids. Germline loops: CDR1 MNHEY, CDR2 SMNVEV (reference sequence). The CDR3, as DNA: TGTGCCAGCAGCGCCGGGACAGGGCTACACACTGAAGCTTTCTTT. Protein: CASSAGTGLHTEAFF.

This clonotype has only a few counts. The CDR3 nucleotides are TGTGCCAGCAGTTTCTTTAGGCGGGGGGGCCTGAATCAAGAGACCCAGTACTTC. Translating gives CASSFFRRGGLNQETQYF. The chain is built from TRBV12-3 or TRBV12-4 and TRBJ2-5; 9 positions agree with TRBD2. Unmatched junction bases numbered 13, after V lost 3 bases and J lost 2 bases. This CDR3 contains 18 residues.

The V and J genes are TRBV5-1 and TRBJ1-1; maybe TRBD1 (5 bases). This CDR3 contains 13 residues. Deletions cut 4 bases from V and 7 bases from J, with 14 bases between. CDR1 SGHRS and CDR2 YFSETQ come from the germline V gene. CDR3 bases: TGCGCCAGCAGCCCAAGGATGGGGGATGAAGCTTTCTTT. It codes for CASSPRMGDEAFF.

The chain joins TRBV2 to TRBJ2-2; D call uncertain. Germline V gene sequence: CDR1 SNHLY, CDR2 FYNNEI. The CDR3 spans 13 residues. V was pared by 5 bases and J by 7 bases, with 11 bases between. The CDR3 DNA reads as TGTGCCAGCAGTATCGTGGCCCGCGGGGAGCTGTTTTTT. It encodes CASSIVARGELFF.

The rearrangement links TRBV4-2 to TRBJ1-2; TRBD1 is a possible D gene (5 bases). The CDR3 has 16 residues. CDR1 is LGHNA, CDR2 YNFKEQ, per germline. V was clipped by 0 bases and J by 3 bases, with 14 bases between them. CDR3 in amino acids: CASSQDLSGTHYGYTF. The CDR3 region has the DNA TGTGCCAGCAGCCAAGATCTATCAGGGACCCACTATGGCTACACCTTC.

This clonotype was observed a few times. The chain employs TRBV20-1 and TRBJ1-3, with unresolved D. V lost 7 bases to trimming and J lost 0 bases, with 7 bases between them. The CDR3 spans 12 residues. Germline V lookup: CDR1 DFQATT, CDR2 SNEGSKA (reference sequence). CDR3 sequence: CSGLLSGNTIYF. In DNA form, the CDR3 reads TGCAGTGGGTTACTCTCTGGAAACACCATATATTTT.

The genes are TRBV12-3 or TRBV12-4 and TRBJ1-2; D remains ambiguous. The CDR3 consists of 13 residues. The V gene lost 6 bases and the J gene lost 8 bases, with 16 bases spanning the gap. The CDR3 nucleotides are TGTGCCAGCAGCCTCGGACCTAAAGAAGGCTACACCTTC. It encodes CASSLGPKEGYTF.

The V and J genes are TRBV20-1 and TRBJ1-1, with TRBD1 as a possible D gene (5 bases). The V end was cut by 3 bases, the J end by 3 bases, with 14 bases between. Germline CDR1 is DFQATT and CDR2 is SNEGSKA (reference sequence). The CDR3 totals 14 residues. The CDR3 loop is CSASGGVIDTEAFF. The CDR3 nucleotides are TGCAGTGCTAGTGGGGGGGTTATTGACACTGAAGCTTTCTTT.

This clonotype came up a few times. V is TRBV7-9 and J is TRBJ2-1; no definite D call. Looked up from germline, CDR1 is SEHNR and CDR2 is FQNEAQ (reference sequence). Trimming removed 5 bases from V and 6 bases from J, with 11 bases in between. CDR3 length: 13 residues. The CDR3 region is CASSPAHFNEQFF. The CDR3 coding sequence is TGTGCCAGCAGCCCGGCCCACTTCAATGAGCAGTTCTTC.

This clonotype was counted a few times. V is TRBV12-3 or TRBV12-4 and J is TRBJ2-7; possibly TRBD1 for D (6 bases). With 6 bases removed from V and 4 bases from J, the gap between germline ends came to 16 bases. The CDR3 totals 14 residues. The chain's CDR3 is CASRPPGVWYEQYF. CDR3 DNA: TGTGCCAGCAGACCCCCAGGGGTTTGGTACGAGCAGTACTTC.

The gene calls are TRBV5-4 and TRBJ2-1, with D perhaps TRBD1 or TRBD2 (7 bases each). Trimming shortened V by 4 bases and J by 5 bases, and 16 bases separated the two germline ends. The CDR3 has 15 residues. CDR1 and CDR2 from the germline V gene are SGHNT and YYREEE (reference sequence). This CDR3 is CASSRRQGGNNEQFF. In nucleotides, the CDR3 is TGTGCCAGCAGCCGAAGACAGGGAGGGAACAATGAGCAGTTCTTC.

This chain uses TRBV4-3 with TRBJ2-7; D may match TRBD1 or TRBD2 (6 bases each). Germline loops: CDR1 LGHNA, CDR2 YSLEER. The V end was cut by 1 base, the J end by 2 bases, with 12 bases between. The CDR3 extends over 15 amino acids. For the CDR3, the DNA is TGCGCCAGCAGCCAAGGGGTCCGGGGGCCCTACGAGCAGTACTTC. Amino acid sequence: CASSQGVRGPYEQYF.

The chain employs TRBV14 and TRBJ2-6; D remains unclear. The V and J ends lost 3 bases and 0 bases respectively, with 12 bases between them. Germline CDR1 and CDR2: SGHDN and FVKESK. The CDR3 contains 17 residues. CDR3 residues: CASSQLTDGSGANVLTF. The CDR3 DNA sequence: TGTGCCAGCAGCCAGCTAACCGACGGCTCTGGGGCCAACGTCCTGACTTTC.

The CDR3 protein is CASSQGDRPSVETQYF. The CDR3 bases are TGTGCCAGCAGCCAAGGAGACAGGCCTTCTGTGGAGACCCAGTACTTC. The chain links TRBV4-2 to TRBJ2-5, with D tentatively TRBD1 (6 bases). V shed 1 base and J shed 5 bases, with 17 bases lying between them. The CDR3 is made up of 16 amino acids. Germline assignment: CDR1 LGHNA and CDR2 YNFKEQ.

This clonotype was detected only a few times. V and J are TRBV5-1 and TRBJ1-6; TRBD1 aligns across 7 bases. After removal of 4 bases from V and 7 bases from J, the junction contained 11 bases not matched to a gene. Germline lookup yields CDR1 SGHRS and CDR2 YFSETQ. The CDR3 loop spans 16 amino acids. The CDR3 DNA reads TGCGCCAGCAGCCCTTCGTGGGACAGCGGGAATTCACCCCTCCACTTT. The encoded protein is CASSPSWDSGNSPLHF.